One sample yielded the 32 T cell receptor beta chains listed below, sequenced in a study of blood T cell repertoires in COVID-19. Assay used: immunoSEQ multiplex PCR; TCRdb lists only in-frame clones, some missing. Of about 140,000 clones detected, 70% to 80% appear once; the ten largest clones hold approximately 4.5%. The sample comprised peripheral blood. Receptors were obtained from a woman of 80 years or more with active or convalescent COVID-19.

The chain joins TRBV19 to TRBJ2-7, with 14 bases fitting TRBD2. Germline assignment: CDR1 LNHDA and CDR2 SQIVND (reference sequence). J gave up 2 bases and V 6 bases, and 9 bases lay outside the gene matches. The CDR3 runs 17 residues. The CDR3 is CASRATGTSGGTYEQYF. Written as DNA, the CDR3 is TGTGCCAGTAGAGCTACCGGGACTAGCGGGGGAACCTACGAGCAGTACTTC.

V and J are TRBV6-5 and TRBJ1-2; 7 bases are a match to TRBD1. This CDR3 has 14 amino acids. Germline V gives CDR1 MNHEY, CDR2 SVGAGI. Trimming at V came to 7 bases and at J to 8 bases, leaving 13 bases not matched to a gene. The chain's CDR3 is CASNPPRGRNGYTF. CDR3 DNA sequence: TGTGCCAGCAATCCTCCTAGGGGGCGTAACGGCTACACCTTC.

The chain links TRBV25-1 to TRBJ1-6, with D unresolved. This CDR3 is built from 15 residues. Germline V CDR1 and CDR2: MGHDK, SYGVNS. V was trimmed by 3 bases and J by 5 bases, leaving 11 bases between them. The CDR3 bases are TGTGCCAGCAGTGAGGTCCAAGCAAATAATTCACCCCTCCACTTT. Amino acids: CASSEVQANNSPLHF.

This clone was seen a handful of times. The chain links TRBV9 to TRBJ1-1; D call uncertain. Germline assignment: CDR1 SGDLS and CDR2 YYNGEE. V lost 3 bases to trimming and J lost 0 bases, with 9 bases between them. The CDR3 contains 14 residues. The chain's CDR3 is CASSAGWMNTEAFF. As DNA, the CDR3 is TGTGCCAGCAGCGCAGGATGGATGAACACTGAAGCTTTCTTT.

The chain has TRBV30 and TRBJ1-1; 10 positions agree with TRBD1. CDR3 length equals 13 residues. Per the germline V gene, CDR1 is GTSNPN and CDR2 is SVGIG (reference sequence). The J segment lost 7 bases and the V segment lost 5 bases, leaving 7 bases of the junction unmatched. The CDR3 sequence: CAWRDRGSSEAFF. The CDR3 DNA reads as TGTGCCTGGCGGGACAGGGGATCCAGTGAAGCTTTCTTT.

This clone has a handful of counts. The genes are TRBV6-2 or TRBV6-3 and TRBJ2-7; 10 bases agree with TRBD1. The CDR3 is made up of 15 amino acids. Trimming cost V 6 bases and J 2 bases; bases outside gene matches: 7. The germline gives CDR1 MNHEY, CDR2 SVGEGT. CDR3 amino acids: CASSPTGQGAYEQYF. The CDR3 DNA is TGTGCCAGCAGCCCTACAGGACAGGGGGCCTACGAGCAGTACTTC.

This clone has just a few counts. V gene TRBV21-1 combines with J gene TRBJ1-3; TRBD1, the table's D call, was not compared with the DNA. TRBV21-1 is described as a pseudogene. The CDR3 covers 20 residues. The CDR3, as DNA: TGTGCCAGCAGCAAAGACAGGGGGGGACCTAAAGATCCCTCTGGAAACACCATATATTTT. Amino acids: CASSKDRGGPKDPSGNTIYF.

The chain combines TRBV5-1 with TRBJ1-5; D possibly corresponds to TRBD1 (6 bases). Germline V CDR1 and CDR2: SGHRS, YFSETQ. The CDR3 is 16 amino acids. Trimming shortened V by 4 bases and J by 6 bases, and 20 bases separated the two germline ends. This CDR3 is CASSRDPRGEGQPQHF. In DNA, the CDR3 is TGCGCCAGCAGCCGAGACCCCAGGGGCGAAGGTCAGCCCCAGCATTTT.

Only one count was recorded for this clone. The chain carries TRBV27 and TRBJ1-5; 8 bases are a match to TRBD1. CDR1 is MNHEY, CDR2 SMNVEV, per germline (reference sequence). The length of the CDR3 is 16 residues. Unmatched junction bases numbered 10, after V lost 6 bases and J lost 3 bases. The CDR3 is CASSRNTGGNNQPQHF. CDR3 nucleotide sequence: TGTGCCAGCAGCCGCAATACAGGGGGTAACAATCAGCCCCAGCATTTT.

The sample holds a few counts of this clone. The J gene is TRBJ1-3, the V gene TRBV28, with D maybe TRBD1 (5 bases). Trimming removed 1 base at V and 0 bases at J, with 7 bases between. CDR1 and CDR2 from the germline V gene are MDHEN and SYDVKM. The CDR3 covers 15 residues. CDR3 region: CASSLLQVSGNTIYF. The CDR3 region has the DNA TGTGCCAGCAGTTTATTACAGGTCTCTGGAAACACCATATATTTT.

This clone was detected ten times or more. J is TRBJ1-6 and V is TRBV5-1, with D possibly TRBD1 on 6 matching bases. Germline CDR1 is SGHRS and CDR2 is YFSETQ. V was shortened by 4 bases and J by 9 bases, with 14 bases between the two germline ends. The CDR3 extends over 14 amino acids. CDR3 sequence reads: CASSEDSFLSPLHF. The CDR3 region has the DNA TGCGCCAGCAGCGAGGACAGTTTTCTTTCACCCCTCCACTTT.

The chain links TRBV27 to TRBJ1-6; weak D call: TRBD1 (5 bases). Per the germline V gene, CDR1 is MNHEY and CDR2 is SMNVEV (reference sequence). The CDR3 is 14 residues long. V dropped 0 bases and J dropped 9 bases, with 9 bases sitting between them. In nucleotides, the CDR3 is TGTGCCAGCAGTTTATCTGGGGGGGGTTCACCCCTCCACTTT. Protein sequence: CASSLSGGGSPLHF.

The chain uses TRBV3-1 (or the pseudogene TRBV3-2) and TRBJ2-1; TRBD1 might be the D (5 bases). The CDR3 extends over 15 amino acids. Germline lookup yields CDR1 LGHDT and CDR2 YNNKEL (reference sequence). The ends were cut back, 1 base at V and 6 bases at J, with 13 bases in the middle. The CDR3: CASSQVSQGRNEQFF. The DNA of the CDR3 is TGTGCCAGCAGCCAAGTAAGTCAGGGTCGCAATGAGCAGTTCTTC.

This chain joins TRBV11-2 and TRBJ1-5; possibly TRBD1 for D (6 bases). V was clipped by 3 bases and J by 4 bases, with 7 bases between them. From germline, CDR1 is SGHAT and CDR2 FQNNGV. This CDR3 comprises 13 residues. CDR3 protein: CASSFQGNQPQHF. The CDR3 DNA follows: TGTGCCAGCAGCTTTCAGGGGAATCAGCCCCAGCATTTT.

This clone was picked up a small number of times. V is TRBV6-4 and J is TRBJ2-2; 8 bases fit TRBD2. This CDR3 has 14 residues. Germline V CDR1 and CDR2: MRHNA, SNTAGT. Trimming at V came to 4 bases and at J to 4 bases, leaving 2 bases not matched to a gene. The CDR3 reads CASSVGTSTGELFF. The CDR3 coding sequence is TGTGCCAGCAGTGTCGGGACTAGCACCGGGGAGCTGTTTTTT.

In this sample, this clone turned up a few times. V gene TRBV7-9 combines with J gene TRBJ2-1; 10 bases are shared with TRBD1. Germline V gene data show CDR1 as SEHNR and CDR2 as FQNEAQ (reference sequence). This CDR3 spans 18 amino acids. The V gene end was trimmed by 2 bases and the J gene end by 6 bases; junction bases not matched to a gene: 13. The CDR3 bases are TGTGCCAGCAGCTTACTAGGGACAGGGGTACGACCCGGCAATGAGCAGTTCTTC. This encodes CASSLLGTGVRPGNEQFF.

The V and J genes are TRBV12-5 and TRBJ1-2; tentative D call: TRBD1 (5 bases). Trimming cost V 3 bases and J 4 bases, with 12 bases left between them. Germline CDR1 reads LGHNT; CDR2 reads FRNRAP. CDR3 length: 14 residues. Written as DNA, the CDR3 is TGTGCTAGTGGTTTAGAGACAGACCTCTATGGCTACACCTTC. Its translation is CASGLETDLYGYTF.

Details on this clone: This same CDR3 is encoded by further DNA sequences in the sample. The V gene is TRBV2, the J gene TRBJ1-5; D not certain. Germline lookup yields CDR1 SNHLY and CDR2 FYNNEI. The CDR3 length is 11 residues. CDR3 nucleotide sequence: TGTGCTAGCGGGCTTATGCAGCCCCAGCATTTT. The encoded protein is CASGLMQPQHF.

The sample holds a few counts of this clone. The CDR3 reads CASRWIRPGYGYTF. The CDR3 bases are TGTGCCAGCAGGTGGATACGACCAGGCTATGGCTACACCTTC. The rearrangement uses TRBV6-5 and TRBJ1-2; D remains unclear. The CDR3 contains 14 residues. Germline values: CDR1 MNHEY, CDR2 SVGAGI. V was pared by 6 bases and J by 4 bases, with 15 bases between.

J is TRBJ2-1 and V is TRBV2; 7 nucleotides agree with TRBD2. Trimming at V came to 7 bases and at J to 12 bases, leaving 15 bases not matched to a gene. The CDR3 is 14 residues long. Per germline, CDR1 SNHLY and CDR2 FYNNEI. Written as DNA, the CDR3 is TGTGCCAGCATCGGAACTAGCGTCGCGGTGGGGCAGTTCTTC. Translated: CASIGTSVAVGQFF. The whole variable domain, remainder taken from reference TRBV2 and TRBJ2-1, is EPEVTQTPSHQVTQMGQEVILRCVPISNHLYFYWYRQILGQKVEFLVSFYNNEISEKSEIFDDQFSVERPDGSNFTLKIRSTKLEDSAMYFCASIGTSVAVGQFFGPGTRLTVL.

A note on this clone: Other DNA sequences in the same sample also yield this CDR3. This rearrangement joins TRBV7-9 to TRBJ1-1; D call uncertain. Germline assignment: CDR1 SEHNR and CDR2 FQNEAQ (reference sequence). The CDR3 consists of 12 residues. V was clipped by 5 bases and J by 1 base, with 5 bases between them. CDR3 nucleotide sequence: TGTGCCAGCAGCCCCCAGAACACTGAAGCTTTCTTT. Amino acid sequence: CASSPQNTEAFF.

The rearrangement joins TRBV5-6 to TRBJ2-3; TRBD1 aligns across 10 bases. The CDR3 loop spans 16 amino acids. The V gene's germline CDR1 is SGHDT and CDR2 YYEEEE. Trimming took 1 base from V and 2 from J; bases not matched to a gene: 4. The CDR3 loop is CASSLLGTGVTDTQYF. CDR3 DNA sequence: TGTGCCAGCAGCTTGCTCGGGACAGGGGTCACAGATACGCAGTATTTT. Complete variable domain (other parts from reference TRBV5-6 and TRBJ2-3): DAGVTQSPTHLIKTRGQQVTLRCSPKSGHDTVSWYQQALGQGPQFIFQYYEEEERQRGNFPDRFSGHQFPNYSSELNVNALLLGDSALYLCASSLLGTGVTDTQYFGPGTRLTVL.

The chain recombines TRBV11-1 with TRBJ1-6, with D tentatively TRBD1 (5 bases). The V end lost 3 bases, the J end lost 11 bases, and 14 bases lay between the germline ends. The germline V gene has CDR1 SGHAT and CDR2 FQDESV (reference sequence). This CDR3 comprises 14 residues. As DNA, the CDR3 is TGTGCCAGCAGCTTGGCCGCGGGGACCGCACCCCTCCACTTT. It encodes CASSLAAGTAPLHF.

This chain links TRBV3-1 (or the pseudogene TRBV3-2) with TRBJ2-5; TRBD2 matches 14 bases. Looked up from germline, CDR1 is LGHDT and CDR2 is YNNKEL (reference sequence). J was trimmed by 5 bases and V by 4 bases; bases with no gene match: 3. The CDR3 covers 15 residues. The chain's CDR3 is CASSRTSGGRETQYF. In DNA, the CDR3 is TGTGCCAGCAGCCGGACTAGCGGGGGGCGGGAGACCCAGTACTTC.

The rearrangement uses TRBV4-1 and TRBJ2-3; D perhaps matches TRBD2 (6 bases). The V gene's germline CDR1 is MGHRA and CDR2 YSYEKL. Trimming left V 0 bases short and J 5 bases short, with 12 bases between. CDR3 length: 15 amino acids. The CDR3 spells CASSQDGGWGDTQYF. CDR3 DNA sequence: TGCGCCAGCAGCCAAGATGGAGGGTGGGGAGATACGCAGTATTTT.

The chain uses TRBV14 and TRBJ1-2, with D possibly matching TRBD1 (5 bases). The CDR3 has 14 residues. Germline CDR1 reads SGHDN; CDR2 reads FVKESK. Trimming cost V 1 base and J 4 bases, with 10 bases left between them. CDR3 protein: CASSQVQALYGYTF. CDR3 bases: TGTGCCAGCAGCCAAGTACAGGCGCTCTATGGCTACACCTTC.

The V gene is TRBV7-3, the J gene TRBJ2-1; the D gene is possibly TRBD1 (5 bases). CDR1 and CDR2 (germline): SGHTA, FQGTGA. The V gene lost 5 bases and the J gene lost 7 bases, with 12 bases spanning the gap. The CDR3 sequence is 13 residues long. CDR3 sequence reads: CASSPNRINEQFF. CDR3 sequence (DNA): TGTGCCAGCAGCCCGAACAGGATTAATGAGCAGTTCTTC.

The rearrangement links TRBV15 to TRBJ2-1; tentatively, D is TRBD1 (5 bases). Germline lookup yields CDR1 LNHNV and CDR2 YYDKDF (reference sequence). The CDR3 contains 16 residues. V lost 0 bases to trimming and J lost 9 bases, with 18 bases between them. The CDR3 DNA is TGTGCCACCAGCAGAGATATTGACAGAACAAATACTGAGCAGTTCTTC. Translating gives CATSRDIDRTNTEQFF.

This rearrangement joins TRBV6-7 to TRBJ2-7, with 7 bases identical to TRBD1. Being an ORF, TRBV6-7 has a function that is uncertain. The V gene end was trimmed by 5 bases and the J gene end by 7 bases; junction bases not matched to a gene: 11. The CDR3 extends over 14 amino acids. CDR3 protein: CASSLDRDPLEQYF. The CDR3 coding sequence is TGTGCCAGCAGTCTCGACAGGGACCCTTTAGAGCAGTACTTC.

The J gene is TRBJ1-3, the V gene TRBV7-6; 9 bases agree with TRBD1. CDR1 and CDR2 from the germline V gene are SGHVS and FNYEAQ. With V trimmed by 2 bases and J by 4 bases, 9 bases remained unmatched. The CDR3 consists of 17 residues. CDR3 DNA sequence: TGTGCCAGCAGCTTACCCCGGGACAGGGTGTGCGGAAACACCATATATTTT. Protein: CASSLPRDRVCGNTIYF.

V and J are TRBV3-1 (or the pseudogene TRBV3-2) and TRBJ1-4; no definite D call. The V end was cut by 6 bases, the J end by 4 bases, with 3 bases between. The CDR3 consists of 11 residues. CDR1 and CDR2 (germline): LGHDT, YNNKEL (reference sequence). The DNA for the CDR3 is TGTGCCAGCAGGAGTAATGAAAAACTGTTTTTT. Amino acids: CASRSNEKLFF.

The chain recombines TRBV27 with TRBJ1-1, with TRBD1 identical over 10 bases. The CDR3 has 15 amino acids. Trimming at V came to 5 bases and at J to 3 bases, leaving 6 bases not matched to a gene. CDR1 is MNHEY, CDR2 SMNVEV, per germline (reference sequence). CDR3 sequence: CASSRQGAGYTEAFF. The CDR3 region has the DNA TGTGCCAGCAGTCGACAGGGGGCCGGGTACACTGAAGCTTTCTTT.